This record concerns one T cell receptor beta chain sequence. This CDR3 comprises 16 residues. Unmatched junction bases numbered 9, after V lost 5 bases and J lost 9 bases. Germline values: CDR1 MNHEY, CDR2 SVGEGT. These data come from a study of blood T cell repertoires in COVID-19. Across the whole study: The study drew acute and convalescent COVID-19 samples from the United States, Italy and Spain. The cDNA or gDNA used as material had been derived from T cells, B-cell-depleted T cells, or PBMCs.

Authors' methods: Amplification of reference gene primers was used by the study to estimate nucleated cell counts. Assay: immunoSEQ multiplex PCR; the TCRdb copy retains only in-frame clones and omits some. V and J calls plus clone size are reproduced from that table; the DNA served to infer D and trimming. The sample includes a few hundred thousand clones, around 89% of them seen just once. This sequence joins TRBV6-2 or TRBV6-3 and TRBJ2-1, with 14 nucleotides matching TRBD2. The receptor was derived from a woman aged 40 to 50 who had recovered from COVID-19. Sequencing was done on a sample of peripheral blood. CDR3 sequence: CASSARLAGGEGEQFF. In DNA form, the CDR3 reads TGTGCCAGCAGTGCCCGACTAGCGGGAGGGGAGGGTGAGCAGTTCTTC.